The 3 T cell receptor beta chains below were found in one sample sequenced in a study of T-cell reconstitution after alpha-beta-depleted transplantation in children. TCRbeta library preparation incorporated unique molecular identifiers. Each CDR3 protein gets one entry after TCRdb re-called the PCR reads with MiXCR. The table shows tens of thousands of distinct CDR3 sequences, with just under 7.5% occurring only once. The material sequenced was PBMCs from the stem cell graft donor, taken from the stem cell graft. The source is a human donor who donated a stem cell graft to a child with acute lymphoblastic leukemia.

This clonotype has only a few counts. This chain connects TRBV20-1 to TRBJ1-5; 7 bases are a match to TRBD1. The J segment lost 2 bases and the V segment lost 3 bases, leaving 1 base of the junction unmatched. The CDR3 consists of 13 residues. CDR1 is DFQATT, CDR2 SNEGSKA, per germline (reference sequence). The CDR3 loop reads CSARGTGNQPQHF. The CDR3 DNA sequence: TGCAGTGCTAGGGGGACAGGCAATCAGCCCCAGCATTTT.

In this sample, this clonotype turned up many times. This chain links TRBV5-6 with TRBJ1-1; D gene ambiguous. Trimming shortened V by 3 bases and J by 6 bases, and 9 bases separated the two germline ends. CDR3 size: 12 residues. Germline values: CDR1 SGHDT, CDR2 YYEEEE. CDR3 in DNA: TGTGCCAGCAGCTCCCTCGCGGCTGAAGCTTTCTTT. Amino acids: CASSSLAAEAFF.

This clonotype was picked up a small number of times. V usage is TRBV12-3 or TRBV12-4 and J usage is TRBJ2-1; D is unclear. The CDR3 extends over 13 amino acids. V gave up 7 bases and J gave up 2 bases, with 9 bases separating them. The CDR3 loop is CASNGPPYNEQFF. The CDR3 DNA follows: TGTGCCAGCAATGGGCCCCCCTACAATGAGCAGTTCTTC.